Presented here are 28 T cell receptor beta chains from one specimen sequenced in a study of T cell responses to AZD1222 COVID-19 vaccine. TCRdb's table, derived via immunoSEQ multiplex PCR, lists solely in-frame clones and lacks some. The listing contains about 140,000 clones. Sequencing used peripheral blood. The receptors come from an adult in good health.

J is TRBJ1-3 and V is TRBV2; unclear D gene. The ends were cut back, 0 bases at V and 3 bases at J, with 6 bases in the middle. The CDR3 has 14 residues. CDR1 is SNHLY, CDR2 FYNNEI, per germline. The CDR3 bases are TGTGCCAGCAGTGAAGCGGGCGGTGGAAACACCATATATTTT. Its protein product is CASSEAGGGNTIYF.

The rearrangement joins TRBV7-8 to TRBJ1-2; 7 bases line up with TRBD1. With 2 bases clipped from V and 5 bases from J, the junction kept 5 bases outside the gene matches. CDR1 and CDR2 from the germline V gene are SGHVS and FQNEAQ. This CDR3 has 14 amino acids. CDR3 loop: CASSLPGQSYGYTF. The CDR3 coding sequence is TGTGCCAGCAGCTTACCGGGACAGAGTTATGGCTACACCTTC.

The chain couples TRBV25-1 to TRBJ1-2; 8 nucleotides match TRBD1. V trimming: 5 bases; J trimming: 4 bases; junction bases outside the gene matches: 3. The germline gives CDR1 MGHDK, CDR2 SYGVNS. This CDR3 is 13 amino acids long. The CDR3 is CASSQGALYGYTF. In DNA form, the CDR3 reads TGTGCCAGCAGTCAGGGGGCCCTCTATGGCTACACCTTC.

This sequence joins TRBV5-8 and TRBJ1-4; 10 nucleotides align to TRBD1. Germline CDR1 and CDR2: SGHTS and YDEGEE. The V gene end was trimmed by 3 bases and the J gene end by 6 bases; junction bases not matched to a gene: 11. The CDR3 has 17 amino acids. The CDR3 DNA reads TGTGCCAGCAGCTCCGGACAGGGGGGCCCGAATGATGAAAAACTGTTTTTT. Its protein product is CASSSGQGGPNDEKLFF.

The rearrangement links TRBV18 to TRBJ1-5; 8 nucleotides match TRBD1. CDR1 is KGHSH, CDR2 LQKENI, per germline. This CDR3 is 18 amino acids long. Trimming took 1 base from V and 0 from J; bases not matched to a gene: 8. The CDR3 DNA is TGTGCCAGCTCACCACAAGGAACAGGGGGGGGTAGCAATCAGCCCCAGCATTTT. This encodes CASSPQGTGGGSNQPQHF.

The CDR3 DNA reads as TGTGCCAGCAGTTTACCTGACAGGGGTGAGACCCAGTACTTC. Protein sequence: CASSLPDRGETQYF. This chain links TRBV27 with TRBJ2-5; 8 nucleotides agree with TRBD1. The trim removed 2 bases at V and 5 bases at J, leaving 4 bases unmatched. The CDR3 totals 14 residues. Germline-derived CDR1 and CDR2 are MNHEY and SMNVEV (reference sequence).

This chain joins TRBV27 and TRBJ2-1, with a tentative D call TRBD2 (7 bases). Per germline, CDR1 MNHEY and CDR2 SMNVEV (reference sequence). The CDR3 runs to 16 residues. V gave up 3 bases and J gave up 7 bases, with 19 bases separating them. The CDR3 DNA reads TGTGCCAGCAGTTTTTATGCGGGGGCGCTGGGGAATGAGCAGTTCTTC. It yields the protein CASSFYAGALGNEQFF.

This chain links TRBV6-1 with TRBJ1-5, with TRBD1 as a possible D gene (5 bases). The germline V gene encodes CDR1 MNHNS and CDR2 SASEGT. This CDR3 spans 14 amino acids. V was shortened by 1 base and J by 6 bases, with 10 bases between the two germline ends. CDR3 nucleotide sequence: TGTGCCAGCAGTGAAGGGGGGGAATTTCAGCCCCAGCATTTT. Its protein is CASSEGGEFQPQHF.

V is TRBV7-7 and J is TRBJ2-3; the match to TRBD2 covers 7 bases. V shed 5 bases and J 0 bases; nucleotides not matched to a gene: 11. CDR1 is SSHAT and CDR2 is FNYEAQ in the germline V gene (reference sequence). This CDR3 spans 17 amino acids. The CDR3 spells CASSPTPGGVSTDTQYF. CDR3 sequence (DNA): TGTGCCAGCAGCCCCACGCCGGGGGGTGTGAGCACAGATACGCAGTATTTT.

The chain couples TRBV19 to TRBJ1-5; a possible D gene is TRBD1 (5 bases). V lost 5 bases, J lost 7 bases, and 21 bases lay in between. The germline V gene encodes CDR1 LNHDA and CDR2 SQIVND (reference sequence). The CDR3 spans 16 residues. The CDR3 DNA reads TGTGCCAGTAGTCGGGGGACCCCAATAGGTAACCAGCCCCAGCATTTT. Its protein product is CASSRGTPIGNQPQHF.

The V and J genes are TRBV2 and TRBJ1-2; 8 positions agree with TRBD1. With V trimmed by 6 bases and J by 5 bases, 5 bases remained unmatched. Germline CDR1 and CDR2: SNHLY and FYNNEI. This CDR3 spans 13 amino acids. Here the CDR3 reads CASRGQGAYGYTF. CDR3 nucleotide sequence: TGTGCCAGCAGGGGGCAGGGGGCGTATGGCTACACCTTC.

V and J are TRBV7-9 and TRBJ1-4, with 7 bases fitting TRBD1. The CDR3 is 15 residues long. The germline V gene encodes CDR1 SEHNR and CDR2 FQNEAQ (reference sequence). With V trimmed by 5 bases and J by 8 bases, 11 bases remained unmatched. CDR3 loop: CASSNNRQGGEKLFF. CDR3 coding DNA: TGTGCCAGCAGCAATAATAGACAGGGAGGCGAAAAACTGTTTTTT.

This rearrangement joins TRBV18 to TRBJ2-7; D unclear. Germline V gene lookup returns CDR1 KGHSH and CDR2 LQKENI. The CDR3 spans 11 residues. V gave up 10 bases and J gave up 5 bases, with 12 bases separating them. The CDR3 reads CATSEGNEQYF. DNA for the CDR3: TGTGCCACCTCGGAAGGAAACGAGCAGTACTTC.

V gene TRBV21-1 combines with J gene TRBJ2-5; TRBD1, as called in the table, went unchecked against the DNA. TRBV21-1 is annotated as a pseudogene. The CDR3 extends over 18 amino acids. The CDR3 DNA is TGTGCCAGCAGCAAAGCGCTTTATAGCAGGACAGGCCAAGAGACCCAGTACTTC. Residues: CASSKALYSRTGQETQYF.

The gene calls are TRBV10-3 and TRBJ1-1; the match to TRBD1 covers 8 bases. V gave up 3 bases and J gave up 8 bases; unmatched junction bases: 11. This CDR3 region has 15 residues. The germline gives CDR1 ENHRY, CDR2 SYGVKD. The CDR3 region is CAISDKPGQDDEAFF. The CDR3 DNA reads as TGTGCCATCAGTGACAAACCGGGACAGGACGACGAAGCTTTCTTT.

The chain uses TRBV7-8 and TRBJ1-6; D remains unclear. V was shortened by 1 base and J by 8 bases, with 6 bases between the two germline ends. Germline V gene data show CDR1 as SGHVS and CDR2 as FQNEAQ. This CDR3 comprises 13 residues. The CDR3 is CASSLGGHSPLHF. The CDR3 DNA is TGTGCCAGCAGCTTAGGAGGGCATTCACCCCTCCACTTT. The entire variable domain, with the rest obtained from reference TRBV7-8 and TRBJ1-6, is as follows: GAGVSQSPRYKVAKRGQDVALRCDPISGHVSLFWYQQALGQGPEFLTYFQNEAQLDKSGLPSDRFFAERPEGSVSTLKIQRTQQEDSAVYLCASSLGGHSPLHFGNGTRLTVT.

V gene TRBV14 combines with J gene TRBJ1-1, with D unresolved. There are 12 residues in the CDR3. Germline V gene data show CDR1 as SGHDN and CDR2 as FVKESK. The V end was cut by 3 bases, the J end by 10 bases, with 12 bases between. The CDR3 nucleotides read TGTGCCAGCAGCCATGGGCGGGCGGGAGCTTTCTTT. It codes for CASSHGRAGAFF.

This chain joins TRBV2 and TRBJ2-4, with a tentative D call TRBD2 (5 bases). Trimming shortened V by 1 base and J by 6 bases, and 13 bases separated the two germline ends. The V gene's germline CDR1 is SNHLY and CDR2 FYNNEI. This CDR3 has 15 amino acids. The CDR3 region is CASSEEEGGLNIQYF. In DNA form, the CDR3 reads TGTGCCAGCAGTGAAGAAGAGGGTGGACTAAACATTCAGTACTTC.

The J gene is TRBJ2-1, the V gene TRBV6-5, with 11 positions matching TRBD2. J lost 8 bases, V lost 5 bases, and 8 bases had no gene match. Per germline, CDR1 MNHEY and CDR2 SVGAGI. The CDR3 consists of 15 residues. This CDR3 is CASSTTSGGRDEQFF. The CDR3 DNA is TGTGCCAGCAGTACCACTAGCGGGGGCCGGGATGAGCAGTTCTTC.

The CDR3 bases are TGTGCCAGCAGCCAGGACAGGGGCTCCTACAATGAGCAGTTCTTC. Its protein product is CASSQDRGSYNEQFF. The rearrangement links TRBV4-2 to TRBJ2-1, with 9 bases matching TRBD1. V shed 3 bases, J shed 0 bases, and the junction held 0 bases outside the gene matches. Germline values: CDR1 LGHNA, CDR2 YNFKEQ. The CDR3 length is 15 residues.

The chain has TRBV14 and TRBJ1-1; D is ambiguous. The germline V and J ends were trimmed by 6 bases and 1 base, with 9 bases remaining between them. Germline V gene lookup returns CDR1 SGHDN and CDR2 FVKESK. The CDR3 is 13 amino acids. DNA of the CDR3: TGTGCCAGCAGGCTATCCTCGAACACTGAAGCTTTCTTT. This translates into CASRLSSNTEAFF.

The rearrangement links TRBV7-9 to TRBJ1-5, with D unresolved. This CDR3 is 13 amino acids long. The germline gives CDR1 SEHNR, CDR2 FQNEAQ (reference sequence). V was cut by 1 base and J by 5 bases, with 6 bases left in between. The DNA for the CDR3 is TGTGCCAGCAGCTTAGGTGGGGATCAGCCCCAGCATTTT. Amino acids: CASSLGGDQPQHF.

As regards this clone: The same CDR3 is also encoded by other DNA sequences in this sample. The chain links TRBV3-1 (or the pseudogene TRBV3-2) to TRBJ2-2; D not resolved. Germline CDR1 LGHDT, CDR2 YNNKEL (reference sequence). The V end was cut by 1 base, the J end by 6 bases, with 6 bases between. This CDR3 is built from 13 residues. CDR3 protein: CASSQGVAGELFF. The CDR3 DNA sequence: TGTGCCAGCAGCCAAGGAGTTGCCGGGGAGCTGTTTTTT.

The chain has TRBV19 and TRBJ2-1; TRBD1 might be the D (5 bases). CDR1 is LNHDA, CDR2 SQIVND, per germline (reference sequence). CDR3 length: 14 amino acids. Trimming cost V 6 bases and J 8 bases, with 17 bases left between them. The CDR3 sequence is CASRYLGDSHEQFF. In nucleotides, the CDR3 is TGTGCCAGTAGGTACTTGGGCGACAGCCATGAGCAGTTCTTC.

The V call is TRBV5-1, the J call TRBJ1-6; 9 positions agree with TRBD1. After removal of 0 bases from V and 3 bases from J, the junction contained 7 bases not matched to a gene. Germline V lookup: CDR1 SGHRS, CDR2 YFSETQ. The CDR3 spans 18 residues. The CDR3 sequence is CASSLGPQGADYNSPLHF. CDR3 in DNA: TGCGCCAGCAGCTTGGGGCCACAGGGGGCCGACTATAATTCACCCCTCCACTTT.

The chain has TRBV6-2 or TRBV6-3 and TRBJ2-7; TRBD2 might be the D (6 bases). Germline values: CDR1 MNHEY, CDR2 SVGEGT. V was cut by 2 bases and J by 3 bases, with 17 bases left in between. This CDR3 has 16 residues. CDR3 nucleotides: TGTGCCAGCAGTTACGGGTCGCGGGGAAACTACTACGAGCAGTACTTC. Protein product: CASSYGSRGNYYEQYF.

The J gene is TRBJ2-5, the V gene TRBV11-2, with D possibly being TRBD1 or TRBD2 (5 bases each). The V gene's germline CDR1 is SGHAT and CDR2 FQNNGV. Trimming took off 3 bases at V and 3 bases at J, with 8 bases between the two ends. This CDR3 comprises 13 residues. The DNA for the CDR3 is TGTGCCAGCAGCTTTGTGGGGGAAGAGACCCAGTACTTC. Amino acids: CASSFVGEETQYF.

The rearrangement links TRBV6-6 to TRBJ1-1; no definite D call. The CDR3 loop spans 12 amino acids. CDR1 and CDR2 from the germline V gene are MNHNY and SVGAGI (reference sequence). The V end was cut by 7 bases, the J end by 1 base, with 7 bases between. CDR3 in amino acids: CASTRGNTEAFF. CDR3 nucleotide sequence: TGTGCCAGCACTCGGGGGAACACTGAAGCTTTCTTT.